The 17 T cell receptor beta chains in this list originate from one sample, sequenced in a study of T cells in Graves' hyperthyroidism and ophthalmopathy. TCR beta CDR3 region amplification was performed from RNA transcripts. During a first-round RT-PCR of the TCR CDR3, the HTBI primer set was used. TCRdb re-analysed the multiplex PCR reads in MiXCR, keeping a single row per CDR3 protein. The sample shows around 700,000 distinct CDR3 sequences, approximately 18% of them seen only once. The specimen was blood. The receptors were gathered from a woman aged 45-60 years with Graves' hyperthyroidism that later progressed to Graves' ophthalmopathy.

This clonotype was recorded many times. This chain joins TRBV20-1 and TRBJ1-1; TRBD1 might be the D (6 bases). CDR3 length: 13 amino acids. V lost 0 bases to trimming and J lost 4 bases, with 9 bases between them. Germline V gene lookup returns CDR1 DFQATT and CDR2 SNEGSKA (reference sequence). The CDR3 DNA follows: TGCAGTGCTAGAGATCAGGGGACCACTGAAGCTTTCTTT. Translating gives CSARDQGTTEAFF.

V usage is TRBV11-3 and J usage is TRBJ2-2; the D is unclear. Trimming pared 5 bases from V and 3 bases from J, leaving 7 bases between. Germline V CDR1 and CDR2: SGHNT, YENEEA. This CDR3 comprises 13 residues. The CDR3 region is CASSMTYTGELFF. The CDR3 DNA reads TGTGCCAGCAGCATGACTTACACCGGGGAGCTGTTTTTT.

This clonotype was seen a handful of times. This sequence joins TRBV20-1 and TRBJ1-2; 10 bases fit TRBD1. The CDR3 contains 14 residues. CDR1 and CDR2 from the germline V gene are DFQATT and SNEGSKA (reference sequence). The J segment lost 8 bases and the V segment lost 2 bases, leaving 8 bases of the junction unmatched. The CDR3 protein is CSARPDRGLKGYTF. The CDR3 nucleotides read TGCAGTGCTAGACCAGACAGGGGGCTTAAGGGCTACACCTTC.

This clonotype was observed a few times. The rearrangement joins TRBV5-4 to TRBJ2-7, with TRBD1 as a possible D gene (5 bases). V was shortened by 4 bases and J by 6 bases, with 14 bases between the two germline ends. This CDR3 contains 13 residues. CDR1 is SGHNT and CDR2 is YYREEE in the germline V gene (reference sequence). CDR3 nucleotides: TGTGCCAGCAGCGACACAGGAAGCAGCGAGCAGTACTTC. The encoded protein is CASSDTGSSEQYF.

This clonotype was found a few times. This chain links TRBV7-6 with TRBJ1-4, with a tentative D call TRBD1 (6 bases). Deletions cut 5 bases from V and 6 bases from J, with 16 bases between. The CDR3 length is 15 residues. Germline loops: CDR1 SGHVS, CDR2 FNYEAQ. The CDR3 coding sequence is TGTGCCAGCAGCACCTTGACAGGCAGTCATGAAAAACTGTTTTTT. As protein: CASSTLTGSHEKLFF. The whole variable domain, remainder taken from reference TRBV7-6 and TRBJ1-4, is GAGVSQSPRYKVTKRGQDVALRCDPISGHVSLYWYRQALGQGPEFLTYFNYEAQQDKSGLPNDRFSAERPEGSISTLTIQRTEQRDSAMYRCASSTLTGSHEKLFFGSGTQLSVL.

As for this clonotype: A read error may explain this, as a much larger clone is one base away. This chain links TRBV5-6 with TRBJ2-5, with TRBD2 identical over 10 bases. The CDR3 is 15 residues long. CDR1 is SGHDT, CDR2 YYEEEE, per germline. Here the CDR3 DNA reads TGTGCCAGCAGCTCCCTAAGCGGGGGGGAGAAGACCCGGTACTTC. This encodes CASSSLSGGEKTRYF.

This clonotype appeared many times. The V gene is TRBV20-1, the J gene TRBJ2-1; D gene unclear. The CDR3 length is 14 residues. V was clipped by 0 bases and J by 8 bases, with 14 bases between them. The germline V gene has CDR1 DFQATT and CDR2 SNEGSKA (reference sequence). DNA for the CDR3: TGCAGTGCTAGAGATCGCGTCCGTTCGGATGAGCAGTTCTTC. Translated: CSARDRVRSDEQFF.

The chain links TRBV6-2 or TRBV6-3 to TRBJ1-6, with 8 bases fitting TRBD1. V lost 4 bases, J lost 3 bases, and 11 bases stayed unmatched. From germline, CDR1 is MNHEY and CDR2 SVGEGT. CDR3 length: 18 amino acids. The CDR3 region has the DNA TGTGCCAGCAGTTTAGGGGACAGGACAGGATACTATAATTCACCCCTCCACTTT. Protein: CASSLGDRTGYYNSPLHF.

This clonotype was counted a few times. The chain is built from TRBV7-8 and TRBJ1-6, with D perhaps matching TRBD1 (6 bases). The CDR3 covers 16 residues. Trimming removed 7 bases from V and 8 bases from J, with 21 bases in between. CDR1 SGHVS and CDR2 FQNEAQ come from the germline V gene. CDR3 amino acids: CASTLPQRTEHSPLHF. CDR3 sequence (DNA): TGTGCCAGCACGTTGCCCCAGCGGACAGAGCATTCACCCCTCCACTTT. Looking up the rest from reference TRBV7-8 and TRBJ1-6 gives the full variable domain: GAGVSQSPRYKVAKRGQDVALRCDPISGHVSLFWYQQALGQGPEFLTYFQNEAQLDKSGLPSDRFFAERPEGSVSTLKIQRTQQEDSAVYLCASTLPQRTEHSPLHFGNGTRLTVT.

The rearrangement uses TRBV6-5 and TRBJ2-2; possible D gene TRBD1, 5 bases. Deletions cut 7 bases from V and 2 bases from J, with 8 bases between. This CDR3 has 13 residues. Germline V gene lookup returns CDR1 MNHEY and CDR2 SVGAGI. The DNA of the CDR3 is TGTGCCAGCAATTGGGGCAACACCGGGGAGCTGTTTTTT. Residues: CASNWGNTGELFF.

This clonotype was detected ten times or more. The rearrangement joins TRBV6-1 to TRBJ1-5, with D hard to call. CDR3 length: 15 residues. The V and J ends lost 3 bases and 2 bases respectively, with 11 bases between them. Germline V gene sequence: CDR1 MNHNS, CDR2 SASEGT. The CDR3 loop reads CASSERTDGNQPQHF. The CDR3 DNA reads TGTGCCAGCAGTGAGAGAACAGACGGCAATCAGCCCCAGCATTTT.

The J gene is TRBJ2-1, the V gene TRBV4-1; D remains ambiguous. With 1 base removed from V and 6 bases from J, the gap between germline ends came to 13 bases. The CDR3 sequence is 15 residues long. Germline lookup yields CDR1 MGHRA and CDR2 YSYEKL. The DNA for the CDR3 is TGCGCCAGCAGCCAAGTTACACAGAGCACCAATGAGCAGTTCTTC. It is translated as CASSQVTQSTNEQFF.

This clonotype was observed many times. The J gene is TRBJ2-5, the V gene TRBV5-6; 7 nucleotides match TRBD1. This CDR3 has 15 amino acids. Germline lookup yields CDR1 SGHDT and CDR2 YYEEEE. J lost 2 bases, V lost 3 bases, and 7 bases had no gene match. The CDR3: CASSSARDSQETQYF. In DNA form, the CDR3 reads TGTGCCAGCAGCTCGGCTCGGGACAGTCAAGAGACCCAGTACTTC. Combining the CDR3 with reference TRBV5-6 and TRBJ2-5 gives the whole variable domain DAGVTQSPTHLIKTRGQQVTLRCSPKSGHDTVSWYQQALGQGPQFIFQYYEEEERQRGNFPDRFSGHQFPNYSSELNVNALLLGDSALYLCASSSARDSQETQYFGPGTRLLVL.

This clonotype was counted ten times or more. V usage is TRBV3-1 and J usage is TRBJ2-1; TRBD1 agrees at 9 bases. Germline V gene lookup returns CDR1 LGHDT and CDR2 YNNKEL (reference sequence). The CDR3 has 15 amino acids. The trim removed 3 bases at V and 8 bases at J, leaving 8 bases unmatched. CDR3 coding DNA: TGTGCCAGCAGCCAGGACAGGGGACTTTGGGATGAGCAGTTCTTC. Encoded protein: CASSQDRGLWDEQFF.

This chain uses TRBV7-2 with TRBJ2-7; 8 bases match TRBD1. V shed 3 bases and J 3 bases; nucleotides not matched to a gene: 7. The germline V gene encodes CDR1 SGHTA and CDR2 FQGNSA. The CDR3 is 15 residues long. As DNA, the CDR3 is TGTGCCAGCAGCTTTCCCGGGACAGGCCTCTACGAGCAGTACTTC. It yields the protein CASSFPGTGLYEQYF.

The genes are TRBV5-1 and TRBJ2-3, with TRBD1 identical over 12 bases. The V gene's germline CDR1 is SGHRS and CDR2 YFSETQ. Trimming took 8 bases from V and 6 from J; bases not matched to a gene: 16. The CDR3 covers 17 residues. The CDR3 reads CARIRRDRGPDGDTQYF. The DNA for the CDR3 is TGCGCCAGGATTCGTCGGGACAGGGGGCCGGACGGTGATACGCAGTATTTT.

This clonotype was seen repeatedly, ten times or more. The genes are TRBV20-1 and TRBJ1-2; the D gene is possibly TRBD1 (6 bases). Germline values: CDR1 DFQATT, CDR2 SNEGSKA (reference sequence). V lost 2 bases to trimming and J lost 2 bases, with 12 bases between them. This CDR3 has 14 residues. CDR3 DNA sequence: TGCAGTGCTAGAAACCAGGGGCTAAACTATGGCTACACCTTC. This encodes CSARNQGLNYGYTF.